A selection of T cell receptor beta chains follows, all from one sample in a study of T-cell reconstitution after alpha-beta-depleted transplantation in children. TCRdb ran MiXCR on the PCR reads and lists one entry per CDR3 protein. The sample yields approximately 520,000 distinct CDR3 sequences, approximately 10% seen once. This specimen was PBMCs, mostly from graft donor cells, taken 180 days after TCRalphabeta/CD19-depleted stem cell transplant. Every receptor here comes from a female patient aged 2-9 years who had a stem cell transplant for aplastic anemia, so the T cells may come from the graft donor. Both conserved end residues are part of each CDR3. D genes are given only for firm matches. The size of a clone is reported for some rows only, either as once, few or many, or as a class for expanded clones.

clone size	D gene	V gene	J gene	CDR3 DNA	CDR3 protein
many	-	TRBV7-8	TRBJ2-1	TGTGCCAGCAGCTTAGCCTACGGGAGCCAGAGAAATGAGCAGTTCTTC	CASSLAYGSQRNEQFF
few	-	TRBV6-2/TRBV6-3	TRBJ2-1	TGTGCCAGCAGTTACGGTCGGCTTGGTGAGCAGTTCTTC	CASSYGRLGEQFF
few	TRBD2	TRBV2	TRBJ2-7	TGTGCCAGCACCTTAGTCCCCCTAGCGGCTGACTACGAGCAGTACTTC	CASTLVPLAADYEQYF
many	-	TRBV29-1	TRBJ2-5	TGCAGCGTTGACGCCTCGCCGGAGACCCAGTACTTC	CSVDASPETQYF
few	-	TRBV5-1	TRBJ2-3	TGCGCCAGCAGCTTCGGTGGGGGCGATACGCAGTATTTT	CASSFGGGDTQYF
-	TRBD1	TRBV28	TRBJ1-3	TGTGCCAGCAGAAGGGGACAGGGGCCGGGAAACACCATATATTTT	CASRRGQGPGNTIYF
many	-	TRBV18	TRBJ2-3	TGTGCCAGCTCACCGTACCTAACGAGCACAGATACGCAGTATTTT	CASSPYLTSTDTQYF
-	-	TRBV7-9	TRBJ2-7	TGTGCCAGCAGCTTAGTATCCGGGGGCAGGGACTACGAGCAGTACTTC	CASSLVSGGRDYEQYF
-	-	TRBV14	TRBJ2-7	TGTGCCAGCAGCCCTGACAGCGGGTTATTCTACGAGCAGTACTTC	CASSPDSGLFYEQYF
few	-	TRBV5-5	TRBJ2-7	TGTGCCAGCACAGTGCCTTCCTACGAGCAGTACTTC	CASTVPSYEQYF
-	-	TRBV7-2	TRBJ2-7	TGTGCCAGCAGCTCCTATACGGGGGACTACGAGCAGTACTTC	CASSSYTGDYEQYF
many	-	TRBV4-3	TRBJ1-1	TGCGCCAGCAGCCAAGATTATCGGGGAAAAGACACTGAAGCTTTCTTT	CASSQDYRGKDTEAFF
many	-	TRBV27	TRBJ2-1	TGTGCCAGCAGTTTAGAGAGGCCGAGGGGCCTCTACAATGAGCAGTTCTTC	CASSLERPRGLYNEQFF
few	-	TRBV12-3/TRBV12-4	TRBJ1-1	TGTGCCAGCAGGGCGGGGCTGAACACTGAAGCTTTCTTT	CASRAGLNTEAFF
few	TRBD2	TRBV9	TRBJ2-3	TGTGCCAGCAGCGTGGGCTGGCGACTAGCGGGAGGAACAGATACGCAGTATTTT	CASSVGWRLAGGTDTQYF
-	TRBD1	TRBV29-1	TRBJ2-2	TGCAGCGTTGAAGGCAGGGGGACGGACACCGGGGAGCTGTTTTTT	CSVEGRGTDTGELFF
few	TRBD1	TRBV9	TRBJ2-1	TGTGCCAGCAGCGTAGGGGACAGGGTGAGCAATGAGCAGTTCTTC	CASSVGDRVSNEQFF
-	-	TRBV3-1	TRBJ2-4	TGTGCCAGCAGCCAAGATCGAGAGTTAGCCAAAAACATTCAGTACTTC	CASSQDRELAKNIQYF
few	TRBD1	TRBV18	TRBJ2-2	TGTGCCAGCTCACCGACAGGGGGCAACGCCGGGGAGCTGTTTTTT	CASSPTGGNAGELFF
-	TRBD2	TRBV5-1	TRBJ2-5	TGCGCCAGCAGCCTCCCGATGCTGGCGGGAGAAGAGACCCAGTACTTC	CASSLPMLAGEETQYF
many	TRBD1	TRBV28	TRBJ2-2	TGTGCCAGCGGGATGACAGGGGGCGGAACCGGGGAGCTGTTTTTT	CASGMTGGGTGELFF
few	-	TRBV14	TRBJ2-2	TGTGCCAGCAGCCAAGATATCGGCTCAGGGTTGTGTCGCACCGGGGAGCTGTTTTTT	CASSQDIGSGLCRTGELFF
few	TRBD1	TRBV5-1	TRBJ1-2	TGCGCCAGCAGCTTCGGGACAGAATATGGCTACACCTTC	CASSFGTEYGYTF
-	-	TRBV12-3/TRBV12-4	TRBJ1-2	TGTGCCAGCAGTCCCCCGAAGGGTTTTGAAGGCTACACCTTC	CASSPPKGFEGYTF
-	TRBD1	TRBV15	TRBJ1-5	TGTGCCACCAGCGGACTACAGGGGAGCGGCAATCAGCCCCAGCATTTT	CATSGLQGSGNQPQHF
-	TRBD1	TRBV2	TRBJ2-7	TGTGCCAGCAGGCAGGGACAGACAACCTACGAGCAGTACTTC	CASRQGQTTYEQYF
-	TRBD2	TRBV5-8	TRBJ2-1	TGTGCCAGCAGCTTCGGCCCTAGCGGCGAGTACAATGAGCAGTTCTTC	CASSFGPSGEYNEQFF
-	TRBD1	TRBV4-3	TRBJ2-7	TGCGCCAGCAGCCAAGGCCGGGACAGGTGGTACGAGCAGTACTTC	CASSQGRDRWYEQYF
few	-	TRBV28	TRBJ2-5	TGTGCCAGCAGTTTCATAGGGAGGGAGACCCAGTACTTC	CASSFIGRETQYF
few	-	TRBV10-3	TRBJ1-1	TGTGCCATCAAGGTTGGCGATTTGGACACTGAAGCTTTCTTT	CAIKVGDLDTEAFF
-	TRBD1	TRBV7-2	TRBJ1-5	TGTGCCAGCAGTCGACAGGGTGGGGGCGGTCAGCCCCAGCATTTT	CASSRQGGGGQPQHF